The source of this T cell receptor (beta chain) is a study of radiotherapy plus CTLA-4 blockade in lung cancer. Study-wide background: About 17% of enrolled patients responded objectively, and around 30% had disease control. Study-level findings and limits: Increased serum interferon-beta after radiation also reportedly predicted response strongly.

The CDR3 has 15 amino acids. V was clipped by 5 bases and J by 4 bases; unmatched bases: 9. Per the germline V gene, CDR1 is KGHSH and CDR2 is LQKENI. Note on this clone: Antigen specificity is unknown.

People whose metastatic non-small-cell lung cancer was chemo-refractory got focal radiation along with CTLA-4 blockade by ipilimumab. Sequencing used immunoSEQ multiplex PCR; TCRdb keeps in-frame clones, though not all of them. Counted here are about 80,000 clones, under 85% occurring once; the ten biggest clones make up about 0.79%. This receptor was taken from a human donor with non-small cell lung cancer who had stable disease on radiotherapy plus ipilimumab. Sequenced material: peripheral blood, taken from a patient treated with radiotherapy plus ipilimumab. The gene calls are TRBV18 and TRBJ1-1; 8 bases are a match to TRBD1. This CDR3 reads CASSVGQGTITEAFF. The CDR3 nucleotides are TGTGCCAGCTCAGTTGGACAGGGTACTATCACTGAAGCTTTCTTT.